These 27 T cell receptor beta chains share one sample of origin, sequenced in a study of CD8+CD57+ T cells in acquired aplastic anemia. According to the study, genomic DNA was the template for TCR beta VDJ and CDR3 profiling. TCRdb passed the reads through MiXCR, listing each CDR3 protein once. This sample yields hundreds of thousands of distinct CDR3 sequences, of which around half are seen a single time; approximately 8% belongs to the top ten. Patients sequenced had flow cytometry evidence of CD8+CD57+ cell expansion. Material for sequencing was sorted CD4+, CD8+, or CD8+CD57+ T cells (not recorded which) from PBMCs. Every receptor here comes from a human donor with aplastic anemia.

This clonotype occurred a few times. V is TRBV2 and J is TRBJ2-4; D gene ambiguous. In germline, CDR1 is SNHLY, CDR2 FYNNEI. The CDR3 has 12 residues. V was trimmed by 7 bases and J by 7 bases, leaving 11 bases between them. CDR3 residues: CASTGEVNIQYF. DNA of the CDR3: TGTGCCAGCACTGGGGAAGTGAACATTCAGTACTTC.

This clonotype was recorded at least ten times. CDR3 residues: CASSSRQGAQTGELFF. In DNA form, the CDR3 reads TGTGCCAGCAGCTCCCGCCAGGGGGCGCAGACCGGGGAGCTGTTTTTT. V and J are TRBV7-8 and TRBJ2-2, with 8 bases identical to TRBD1. J gave up 5 bases and V 4 bases, and 9 bases lay outside the gene matches. Germline V gene lookup returns CDR1 SGHVS and CDR2 FQNEAQ. The CDR3 is 16 residues long. The entire variable domain, with the rest obtained from reference TRBV7-8 and TRBJ2-2, is as follows: GAGVSQSPRYKVAKRGQDVALRCDPISGHVSLFWYQQALGQGPEFLTYFQNEAQLDKSGLPSDRFFAERPEGSVSTLKIQRTQQEDSAVYLCASSSRQGAQTGELFFGEGSRLTVL.

This clonotype showed up many times. The chain recombines TRBV6-2 or TRBV6-3 with TRBJ1-1, with D perhaps matching TRBD1 (6 bases). This CDR3 region has 14 residues. CDR1 and CDR2 (germline): MNHEY, SVGEGT. V was cut by 0 bases and J by 2 bases, with 7 bases left in between. CDR3 DNA sequence: TGTGCCAGCAGTTACTCAGGGGGAAACACTGAAGCTTTCTTT. Translation: CASSYSGGNTEAFF.

This clonotype was seen a handful of times. This chain uses TRBV24-1 with TRBJ2-3, with 7 bases fitting TRBD2. Germline loops: CDR1 KGHDR, CDR2 SFDVKD. Unmatched junction bases numbered 9, after V lost 6 bases and J lost 1 base. CDR3 length: 16 amino acids. The CDR3 DNA reads TGTGCCACCAGTTCCAGTGGGCTAGCGGGCACAGATACGCAGTATTTT. Encoded protein: CATSSSGLAGTDTQYF.

This clonotype was detected many times. The chain carries TRBV7-3 and TRBJ2-6, with no clear D. V lost 3 bases, J lost 1 base, and 7 bases lay in between. This CDR3 has 15 amino acids. Looked up from germline, CDR1 is SGHTA and CDR2 is FQGTGA. CDR3 sequence: CASSLGFSGANVLTF. The DNA for the CDR3 is TGTGCCAGCAGCTTGGGGTTTTCTGGGGCCAACGTCCTGACTTTC.

The chain uses TRBV5-1 and TRBJ2-7; TRBD1 matches at 10 bases. Germline trimming cut 5 bases from V and 2 bases from J; bases unmatched to any gene: 7. The CDR3 covers 15 residues. Germline CDR1 is SGHRS and CDR2 is YFSETQ. The CDR3: CASRSGQGVPYEQYF. The CDR3 DNA is TGCGCCAGCAGATCTGGACAGGGGGTTCCCTACGAGCAGTACTTC.

A remark on this clonotype: Given a much more abundant clone one base away, this may be a read error. The gene calls are TRBV6-4 and TRBJ2-3, with TRBD1 matching 8 bases. Looked up from germline, CDR1 is MRHNA and CDR2 is SNTAGT. This CDR3 has 15 residues. In DNA, the CDR3 is TGTGCCAGCAGTGGCCTCGGGACAGGCACAGGTACGCAGTATTTT. Translation gives CASSGLGTGTGTQYF.

This chain connects TRBV15 to TRBJ1-1; D is undetermined. This CDR3 has 13 residues. The V and J ends lost 3 bases and 1 base respectively, with 6 bases between them. Germline V gene sequence: CDR1 LNHNV, CDR2 YYDKDF (reference sequence). The CDR3 sequence: CATSRSENTEAFF. As DNA, the CDR3 is TGTGCCACCAGCAGGAGCGAGAACACTGAAGCTTTCTTT.

About this clonotype itself: The germline gene is not matched at one end of the junction; a read error may be the cause. The rearrangement uses TRBV7-6 and TRBJ1-1, with D perhaps matching TRBD1 (5 bases). Germline CDR1 and CDR2: SGHVS and FNYEAQ. This CDR3 region has 15 residues. The CDR3 DNA reads as TGTGCCAGCAGCCTAGGGGAGGAGATGCACACAGAAGCTTTCTTT. It encodes CASSLGEEMHTEAFF.

The chain joins TRBV10-3 to TRBJ2-1, with 9 bases fitting TRBD2. The junction had 8 bases not matched to a gene; V was cut back by 0 bases and J by 8 bases. CDR3 size: 16 residues. CDR1 and CDR2 (germline): ENHRY, SYGVKD. The CDR3 spells CAISESGASGKHEQFF. CDR3 DNA: TGTGCCATCAGTGAGTCCGGGGCTAGCGGGAAACATGAGCAGTTCTTC.

The sample holds a few counts of this clonotype. V usage is TRBV2 and J usage is TRBJ1-3, with D possibly matching TRBD1 (6 bases). The CDR3 is 16 amino acids. Looked up from germline, CDR1 is SNHLY and CDR2 is FYNNEI. V was cut by 6 bases and J by 2 bases, with 17 bases left in between. The CDR3 is CASSLAGGHPGNTIYF. For the CDR3, the DNA is TGTGCCAGCAGCTTGGCCGGGGGACATCCTGGAAACACCATATATTTT.

The chain links TRBV20-1 to TRBJ1-5; D may be TRBD1 (5 bases). The V gene lost 4 bases and the J gene lost 2 bases, with 9 bases spanning the gap. There are 13 residues in the CDR3. Germline lookup yields CDR1 DFQATT and CDR2 SNEGSKA (reference sequence). The CDR3 spells CSANGARNQPQHF. The CDR3 DNA reads TGCAGTGCTAATGGGGCCCGCAATCAGCCCCAGCATTTT.

This sequence joins TRBV7-8 and TRBJ1-2; 8 positions agree with TRBD1. There are 12 residues in the CDR3. The germline V gene has CDR1 SGHVS and CDR2 FQNEAQ. Unmatched junction bases numbered 0, after V lost 4 bases and J lost 5 bases. The DNA of the CDR3 is TGTGCCAGCAGCTGGGACAGGTATGGCTACACCTTC. Its translation is CASSWDRYGYTF.

This clonotype was counted many times. The genes are TRBV9 and TRBJ2-3; 14 bases line up with TRBD2. The CDR3 length is 16 residues. With V trimmed by 4 bases and J by 2 bases, 3 bases remained unmatched. Germline-derived CDR1 and CDR2 are SGDLS and YYNGEE. The CDR3 loop reads CASSSGLAGVTDTQYF. The CDR3, as DNA: TGTGCCAGCAGCTCGGGACTAGCGGGAGTCACAGATACGCAGTATTTT.

The V call is TRBV6-4, the J call TRBJ2-2; the D call may be TRBD1 or TRBD2 (6 bases each). Germline V gives CDR1 MRHNA, CDR2 SNTAGT. This CDR3 contains 19 residues. Trimming shortened V by 0 bases and J by 0 bases, and 17 bases separated the two germline ends. The CDR3 is CASSDSSLRGAANTGELFF. The CDR3 DNA reads as TGTGCCAGCAGTGACTCGAGTCTTAGGGGGGCGGCGAACACCGGGGAGCTGTTTTTT.

This clonotype was detected a few times. This may arise from a read error, as a much more abundant clone is one base away. This rearrangement joins TRBV7-9 to TRBJ1-6; D not certain. The V and J ends lost 4 bases and 0 bases respectively, with 16 bases between them. The CDR3 contains 18 residues. CDR1 SEHNR and CDR2 FQNEAQ come from the germline V gene (reference sequence). CDR3 protein: CASSSGSIPSSYNSPLHF. CDR3 coding DNA: TGTGCCAGCAGCTCGGGCAGTATCCCTTCCTCCTATAATTCACCCCTCCACTTT.

The sample holds many counts of this clonotype. This sequence joins TRBV7-9 and TRBJ1-4, with D possibly being TRBD1 (5 bases). CDR3 length equals 15 residues. Germline lookup yields CDR1 SEHNR and CDR2 FQNEAQ (reference sequence). Trimming shortened V by 3 bases and J by 2 bases, and 10 bases separated the two germline ends. CDR3 coding DNA: TGTGCCAGCAGCTTCTTCGGGGGGACTAATGAAAAACTGTTTTTT. Translated, it gives CASSFFGGTNEKLFF.

As for this clonotype: This may arise from a read error, as a much more abundant clone is one base away. J is TRBJ1-4 and V is TRBV7-9; 8 positions match TRBD1. V shed 5 bases, J shed 8 bases, and the junction held 10 bases outside the gene matches. The CDR3 length is 15 residues. The germline gives CDR1 SEHNR, CDR2 FQNEAQ (reference sequence). DNA for the CDR3: TGTGCCAGCAGCCCCCGGGACAGGAAAATAGAAAAACTGTTTTTT. Protein: CASSPRDRKIEKLFF.

This clonotype was seen at least ten times. This chain uses TRBV7-9 with TRBJ2-1; 7 bases align to TRBD1. Germline V lookup: CDR1 SEHNR, CDR2 FQNEAQ (reference sequence). The CDR3 spans 12 residues. The ends lost 6 bases at V and 6 bases at J; junction bases unmatched: 2. The CDR3 is CASRPGGNEQFF. The CDR3 nucleotides are TGTGCCAGCAGGCCAGGGGGCAATGAGCAGTTCTTC.

The chain has TRBV6-5 and TRBJ1-6; D might be TRBD1 (6 bases). CDR3 length: 15 residues. Germline loops: CDR1 MNHEY, CDR2 SVGAGI. Trimming shortened V by 5 bases and J by 8 bases, and 16 bases separated the two germline ends. The CDR3 DNA follows: TGTGCCAGCAGTCCAGAACAGGGTCAAGATTCACCCCTCCACTTT. This sequence encodes CASSPEQGQDSPLHF.

This chain links TRBV6-5 with TRBJ1-2; the match to TRBD1 covers 7 bases. The CDR3 runs to 13 residues. CDR1 MNHEY and CDR2 SVGAGI come from the germline V gene. V shed 10 bases, J shed 2 bases, and the junction held 7 bases outside the gene matches. CDR3 region: CATHRGTNYGYTF. CDR3 in DNA: TGTGCCACCCACAGGGGCACCAACTATGGCTACACCTTC.

About this clonotype itself: Its ends do not fully match the called genes, so a read error is possible. In DNA, the CDR3 is TGTGCCAGCAGCTTAGGTCTTGGGACAGGGAATTCTTCACCCCTCCACTTT. Its protein product is CASSLGLGTGNSSPLHF. V usage is TRBV5-1 and J usage is TRBJ1-6; TRBD1 matches at 9 bases. This CDR3 comprises 17 residues. Germline assignment: CDR1 SGHRS and CDR2 YFSETQ.

In its sample, this clonotype was seen many times. CDR3: CASSQGDGVIHNEQFF. In nucleotides, the CDR3 is TGCGCCAGCAGCCAAGGTGACGGAGTAATCCACAATGAGCAGTTCTTC. The chain employs TRBV4-3 and TRBJ2-1; D not resolved. The germline V and J ends were trimmed by 1 base and 5 bases, with 15 bases remaining between them. CDR3 length: 16 amino acids. Germline CDR1 and CDR2: LGHNA and YSLEER.

This clonotype was seen ten or more times. The CDR3 is CASSYHRDNEETQYF. CDR3 DNA sequence: TGTGCCAGCAGTTACCACCGGGACAATGAAGAGACCCAGTACTTC. The chain couples TRBV6-2 or TRBV6-3 to TRBJ2-5; D is perhaps TRBD1 (6 bases). Germline assignment: CDR1 MNHEY and CDR2 SVGEGT. This CDR3 spans 15 amino acids. The V end lost 2 bases, the J end lost 3 bases, and 13 bases lay between the germline ends.

This chain uses TRBV7-9 with TRBJ2-1, with a weak D call TRBD1 (6 bases). The CDR3 has 14 residues. Trimming removed 5 bases at V and 2 bases at J, with 10 bases between. Germline CDR1 and CDR2: SEHNR and FQNEAQ (reference sequence). CDR3 loop: CASSIWTAYNEQFF. In DNA, the CDR3 is TGTGCCAGCAGCATCTGGACAGCCTACAATGAGCAGTTCTTC.

This clonotype was seen many times. The rearrangement uses TRBV12-3 or TRBV12-4 and TRBJ2-2; D not certain. The length of the CDR3 is 14 residues. V dropped 4 bases and J dropped 5 bases, with 11 bases sitting between them. The CDR3 DNA reads as TGTGCCAGCAGTTCCCGAGTAGTTACCGGGGAGCTGTTTTTT. Translation gives CASSSRVVTGELFF.

The gene calls are TRBV30 and TRBJ2-7; D possibly corresponds to TRBD2 (6 bases). CDR3 length equals 13 residues. Germline-derived CDR1 and CDR2 are GTSNPN and SVGIG (reference sequence). V lost 4 bases, J lost 5 bases, and 15 bases lay in between. The DNA of the CDR3 is TGTGCCTGGACCAGCGGACTAATGGACGAGCAGTACTTC. Translation gives CAWTSGLMDEQYF.